Listed below are T cell receptor beta chains from one sample, sequenced in a study of T cells in Graves' hyperthyroidism and ophthalmopathy. Using its own MiXCR run on the multiplex PCR reads, TCRdb lists one record per CDR3 protein. This sample has roughly 500,000 distinct CDR3 sequences, with approximately 25% found just once. The specimen was blood. These receptor sequences come from a woman in her 30s with Graves' ophthalmopathy. The CDR3 runs from the conserved cysteine through the conserved F or W. D genes are given only for firm matches. The size of a clone is reported for some rows only, either as once, few or many, or as a class for expanded clones.

length: 15
V: TRBV6-5
D: -
J: TRBJ1-6
size: -
DNA: TGTGCCAGCAGTTACGACTCCAAGGGGTGGTCACCCCTCCACTTT
CDR3: CASSYDSKGWSPLHF

length: 18
V: TRBV6-2/TRBV6-3
D: -
J: TRBJ1-2
size: many
DNA: TGTGCCAGCAGTTTCACTTATCATACGGGACGGATTAACTATGGCTACACCTTC
CDR3: CASSFTYHTGRINYGYTF

length: 15
V: TRBV30
D: TRBD2
J: TRBJ2-7
size: many
DNA: TGTGCCTGGAGTGTAGAAAGCGGGACCTCCTACGAGCAGTACTTC
CDR3: CAWSVESGTSYEQYF

length: 13
V: TRBV5-1
D: -
J: TRBJ2-2
size: -
DNA: TGCGCCAGCAGCTTGGTGGGGCCCGGGGAGCTGTTTTTT
CDR3: CASSLVGPGELFF

length: 14
V: TRBV3-1
D: -
J: TRBJ1-1
size: -
DNA: TGTGCCAGCAGCCAAGAGATGGAGAACACTGAAGCTTTCTTT
CDR3: CASSQEMENTEAFF

length: 12
V: TRBV20-1
D: TRBD1
J: TRBJ1-1
size: many
DNA: TGCAGTGCTAGACAGGGGGCCACTGAAGCTTTCTTT
CDR3: CSARQGATEAFF

length: 14
V: TRBV7-8
D: -
J: TRBJ2-7
size: many
DNA: TGTGCCAGCAGCTTATCCCAGCTCTCCTACGAGCAGTACTTC
CDR3: CASSLSQLSYEQYF

length: 14
V: TRBV6-2/TRBV6-3
D: -
J: TRBJ1-5
size: -
DNA: TGTGCCAGCAGTTACAGGGTGGAGGATCAGCCCCAGCATTTT
CDR3: CASSYRVEDQPQHF

length: 12
V: TRBV6-5
D: -
J: TRBJ2-7
size: many
DNA: TGTGCCAGCACGACAGACACCTACGAGCAGTACTTC
CDR3: CASTTDTYEQYF

length: 15
V: TRBV6-1
D: -
J: TRBJ2-7
size: -
DNA: TGTGCCAGCAGCCAAACAGGGTTAAGCTCCTACGAGCAGTACTTC
CDR3: CASSQTGLSSYEQYF

length: 16
V: TRBV28
D: -
J: TRBJ1-1
size: many
DNA: TGTGCCAGCAGTTTCCTGTGGCACCAGATGAACACTGAAGCTTTCTTT
CDR3: CASSFLWHQMNTEAFF

length: 15
V: TRBV10-3
D: -
J: TRBJ2-5
size: few
DNA: TGTGCCATCAGTGAGTCCGGCGGCTCGGGTGAGACCCAGTACTTC
CDR3: CAISESGGSGETQYF

length: 12
V: TRBV9
D: -
J: TRBJ1-2
size: -
DNA: TGTGCCAGCAACAGGGTGGACTATGGCTACACCTTC
CDR3: CASNRVDYGYTF

length: 14
V: TRBV20-1
D: -
J: TRBJ1-5
size: few
DNA: TGCAGTGCTAGAGTACCGGGGGGAGGTCAGCCCCAGCATTTT
CDR3: CSARVPGGGQPQHF

length: 14
V: TRBV28
D: -
J: TRBJ1-1
size: many
DNA: TGTGCCAGCAGACAACAGACGGGAACCACTGAAGCTTTCTTT
CDR3: CASRQQTGTTEAFF

length: 15
V: TRBV6-5
D: TRBD1
J: TRBJ2-7
size: many
DNA: TGTGCCAGCAGTTACGGGACAGGCGGCGCCTACGAGCAGTACTTC
CDR3: CASSYGTGGAYEQYF

length: 20
V: TRBV7-3
D: -
J: TRBJ2-2
size: many
DNA: TGTGCCAGCAGCTTAAAAAGTGTCGTAGTTTCCAGCTCGAACACCGGGGAGCTGTTTTTT
CDR3: CASSLKSVVVSSSNTGELFF

length: 13
V: TRBV9
D: TRBD1
J: TRBJ2-5
size: many
DNA: TGTGCCAGCAGCGTTAAGGGGGCAGAGACCCAGTACTTC
CDR3: CASSVKGAETQYF

length: 14
V: TRBV11-3
D: -
J: TRBJ2-7
size: many
DNA: TGTGCCAGCAGTAACAGGGAAAGTCGCCACGAGCAGTACTTC
CDR3: CASSNRESRHEQYF

length: 14
V: TRBV4-3
D: -
J: TRBJ2-5
size: few
DNA: TGCGCCAGCAGCCGTGCAGGGTCACAAGAGACCCAGTACTTC
CDR3: CASSRAGSQETQYF

length: 11
V: TRBV20-1
D: -
J: TRBJ1-3
size: -
DNA: TGCAGTGGGGGGCAGGGAAACACCATATATTTT
CDR3: CSGGQGNTIYF

length: 15
V: TRBV4-2
D: -
J: TRBJ2-7
size: many
DNA: TGTGCCAGCAGCCAAGAAGGGAACAGGGACGACGAGCAGTACTTC
CDR3: CASSQEGNRDDEQYF

length: 13
V: TRBV20-1
D: TRBD1
J: TRBJ2-7
size: few
DNA: TGCAGTGCCGACCGACAGGGGTCATACGAGCAGTACTTC
CDR3: CSADRQGSYEQYF

length: 13
V: TRBV10-3
D: -
J: TRBJ2-7
size: many
DNA: TGTGCCTCCGCAGGGAGCCCTCCCTACGAGCAGTACTTC
CDR3: CASAGSPPYEQYF

length: 14
V: TRBV4-2
D: -
J: TRBJ1-1
size: few
DNA: TGTGCCAGCAGCCAGACGACAGGTGGGGCTGAAGCTTTCTTT
CDR3: CASSQTTGGAEAFF

length: 14
V: TRBV2
D: -
J: TRBJ1-2
size: many
DNA: TGTGCCAGCAGGGAAGGGCAGGGTTACTATGGCTACACCTTC
CDR3: CASREGQGYYGYTF

length: 17
V: TRBV6-5
D: TRBD2
J: TRBJ2-5
size: many
DNA: TGTGCCAGCAGTTACTCCCTAGCGGGGGGGACCAAGAGAACCCAGTACTTC
CDR3: CASSYSLAGGTKRTQYF

length: 14
V: TRBV7-9
D: -
J: TRBJ1-1
size: few
DNA: TGTGCCAGCAGCTTAGAGAATGGGAACACTGAAGCTTTCTTT
CDR3: CASSLENGNTEAFF

length: 10
V: TRBV6-1
D: -
J: TRBJ1-2
size: few
DNA: TGTGCCAGCAGTATGAATGGCTACACCTTC
CDR3: CASSMNGYTF

length: 14
V: TRBV6-5
D: -
J: TRBJ1-1
size: many
DNA: TGTGCCAGCAGTTACTTACAGCTTAACACTGAAGCTTTCTTT
CDR3: CASSYLQLNTEAFF

length: 14
V: TRBV20-1
D: -
J: TRBJ1-2
size: -
DNA: TGCAGTGCTCGCCAATCTATCACGGGCTATGGCTACACCTTC
CDR3: CSARQSITGYGYTF

length: 13
V: TRBV19
D: TRBD1
J: TRBJ1-5
size: many
DNA: TGTGCCAGTACCAGGGACAGGGGGCAGCCCCAGCATTTT
CDR3: CASTRDRGQPQHF

length: 13
V: TRBV11-1
D: -
J: TRBJ1-2
size: few
DNA: TGTGCCAGCAGCTCCCAGGATACGGAAGGCTACACCTTC
CDR3: CASSSQDTEGYTF

length: 16
V: TRBV12-3/TRBV12-4
D: TRBD1
J: TRBJ1-3
size: -
DNA: TGTGCCAGCAGCCAGGGACAGGGGGCGCCCGGAAACACCATATATTTT
CDR3: CASSQGQGAPGNTIYF

length: 13
V: TRBV20-1
D: TRBD1
J: TRBJ1-5
size: once
DNA: TGCAGTGCTGGACAGGGTGGCGACCAGCCCCAGCATTTT
CDR3: CSAGQGGDQPQHF

length: 14
V: TRBV9
D: TRBD2
J: TRBJ2-7
size: -
DNA: TGTGCCAGCAGCGTAGGGCTAGCGGCCTACGAGCAGTACTTC
CDR3: CASSVGLAAYEQYF

length: 21
V: TRBV12-3/TRBV12-4
D: TRBD1
J: TRBJ1-2
size: -
DNA: TGTGCCAGCAGTTTAGGGGGCGAGCCACCGGCAACAGGGGCGTCTAACTATGGCTACACCTTC
CDR3: CASSLGGEPPATGASNYGYTF